This T cell receptor (beta chain) was identified during a study of Ad26.COV2.S vaccination and SARS-CoV-2 variants. Method: immunoSEQ multiplex PCR; TCRdb's copy keeps in-frame clones and lacks some. The sample carries about 350,000 clones, about nine tenths recorded once. Treatment reported: 15 to 20 received Ad26.COV2.S at low or high dose, single or two shots; about 5 received placebo; per-sample allocation not given. Collection of samples fell on day 63 after the first vaccine or placebo injection. The input for sequencing was peripheral blood, taken in a trial of Ad26.COV2.S vaccine versus placebo. The receptor was isolated from a person between 18 and 65 years old who received the Ad26.COV2.S COVID-19 vaccine or a placebo.

In nucleotides, the CDR3 is TGTGCCAGTAGTAACCCGTCAGGACAAGCCCTGAACACTGAAGCTTTCTTT. This sequence encodes CASSNPSGQALNTEAFF. The chain joins TRBV19 to TRBJ1-1, with D possibly being TRBD1 (5 bases). CDR3 size: 17 residues. CDR1 LNHDA and CDR2 SQIVND come from the germline V gene (reference sequence). The V end lost 4 bases, the J end lost 0 bases, and 18 bases lay between the germline ends.